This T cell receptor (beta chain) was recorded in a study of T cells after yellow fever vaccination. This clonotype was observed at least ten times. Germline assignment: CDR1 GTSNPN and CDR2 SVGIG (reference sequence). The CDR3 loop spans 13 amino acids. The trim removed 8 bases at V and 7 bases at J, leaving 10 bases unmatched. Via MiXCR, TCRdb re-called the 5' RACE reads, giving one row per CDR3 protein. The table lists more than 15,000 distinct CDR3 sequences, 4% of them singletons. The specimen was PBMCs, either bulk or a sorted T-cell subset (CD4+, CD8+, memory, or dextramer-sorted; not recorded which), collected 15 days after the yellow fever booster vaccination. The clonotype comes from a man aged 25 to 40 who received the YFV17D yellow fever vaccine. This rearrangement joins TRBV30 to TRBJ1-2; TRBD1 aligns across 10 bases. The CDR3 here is CAGRDRGPSGYTF. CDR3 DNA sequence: TGTGCCGGAAGGGACAGGGGTCCGTCTGGCTACACCTTC. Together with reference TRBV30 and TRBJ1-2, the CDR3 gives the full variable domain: SQTIHQWPATLVQPVGSPLSLECTVEGTSNPNLYWYRQAAGRGLQLLFYSVGIGQISSEVPQNLSASRPQDRQFILSSKKLLLSDSGFYLCAGRDRGPSGYTFGSGTRLTVV.